The rows below give T cell receptor beta chains drawn from one sample of a study of cytomegalovirus exposure and HLA in healthy donors. The data were produced by immunoSEQ multiplex PCR, yet TCRdb's version contains in-frame clones alone and is incomplete. The sample contains over 110,000 clones, about 79% of which appear only once. The sample taken for sequencing was PBMCs. The receptors come from a male donor in good health and CMV-seronegative. CDR3s include the opening cysteine and the closing phenylalanine or tryptophan. A D gene is named only where the DNA matches it firmly. Clone size appears in some rows only: once, few, many, or a class for an expanded clone.

D,V,J,size,length,CDR3,DNA
-,TRBV11-2,TRBJ1-3,-,15,CASSLGYSSGNTIYF,TGTGCCAGCAGCTTAGGGTATAGCTCTGGAAACACCATATATTTT
-,TRBV11-2,TRBJ2-7,-,15,CASSGLSGYPYEQYF,TGTGCCAGCAGCGGTCTCTCGGGTTATCCCTACGAGCAGTACTTC
TRBD2,TRBV5-1,TRBJ2-1,-,15,CASSPLGREGNEQFF,TGCGCCAGCAGCCCCTTAGGGAGGGAAGGGAATGAGCAGTTCTTC
-,TRBV6-5,TRBJ2-5,-,14,CASSYSRGLETQYF,TGTGCCAGCAGTTACTCGCGGGGACTAGAGACCCAGTACTTC
-,TRBV6-1,TRBJ1-1,-,14,CASSEPGMNTEAFF,TGTGCCAGCAGTGAACCGGGAATGAACACTGAAGCTTTCTTT
TRBD2,TRBV11-2,TRBJ2-5,once,15,CASSWVREGRETQYF,TGTGCCAGCAGCTGGGTACGGGAGGGGAGAGAGACCCAGTACTTC
-,TRBV15,TRBJ1-4,few,12,CATSQGNGKLFF,TGTGCCACCAGCCAGGGAAACGGAAAACTGTTTTTT
-,TRBV9,TRBJ1-1,-,13,CASSMGGNTEAFF,TGTGCCAGCAGCATGGGGGGGAACACTGAAGCTTTCTTT
-,TRBV7-8,TRBJ2-3,-,17,CASSPYNWGRVKDTQYF,TGTGCCAGCAGCCCTTATAATTGGGGGCGGGTCAAAGATACGCAGTATTTT
TRBD2,TRBV5-8,TRBJ2-2,-,17,CASSPGGLAPNTGELFF,TGTGCCAGCAGCCCGGGGGGACTAGCGCCGAACACCGGGGAGCTGTTTTTT
-,TRBV7-3,TRBJ2-1,once,18,CASSLTVEALPLNNEQFF,TGTGCCAGCAGCTTAACGGTAGAGGCGCTGCCCCTAAACAATGAGCAGTTCTTC
-,TRBV28,TRBJ1-2,-,13,CASSLTTNYGYTF,TGTGCCAGCAGTTTAACTACTAACTATGGCTACACCTTC
TRBD2,TRBV2,TRBJ2-2,few,15,CASRVAGGQTGELFF,TGTGCCAGCAGAGTAGCGGGAGGGCAAACCGGGGAGCTGTTTTTT
TRBD2,TRBV7-9,TRBJ2-1,-,15,CASSQPTSGRYEQFF,TGTGCCAGCAGCCAGCCGACTAGCGGGAGGTATGAGCAGTTCTTC
TRBD1,TRBV7-2,TRBJ2-2,-,16,CASSEQGPTNTGELFF,TGTGCCAGCAGCGAACAGGGGCCAACGAACACCGGGGAGCTGTTTTTT
TRBD2,TRBV5-1,TRBJ2-1,-,16,CASSPQAGGYYNEQFF,TGCGCCAGCAGCCCACAGGCGGGGGGCTATTACAATGAGCAGTTCTTC
-,TRBV19,TRBJ1-1,few,14,CASSIVSSHTEAFF,TGTGCCAGTAGTATAGTCAGTTCTCACACTGAAGCTTTCTTT
-,TRBV7-2,TRBJ2-7,-,16,CASSPPFAGSKLEQYF,TGTGCCAGCAGCCCACCGTTTGCGGGTTCGAAACTCGAGCAGTACTTC
TRBD1,TRBV19,TRBJ1-5,-,14,CASSRGQGNQPQHF,TGTGCCAGTAGTAGAGGACAGGGTAATCAGCCCCAGCATTTT
TRBD2,TRBV10-3,TRBJ2-3,-,15,CAISDTSGSTDTQYF,TGTGCCATCAGTGATACTAGCGGTAGCACAGATACGCAGTATTTT
-,TRBV30,TRBJ2-1,-,11,CAWIETFEQFF,TGTGCCTGGATCGAGACATTTGAGCAGTTCTTC
-,TRBV5-1,TRBJ2-1,-,15,CASSFNRGTYNEQFF,TGCGCCAGCAGCTTTAACCGAGGTACCTACAATGAGCAGTTCTTC
-,TRBV29-1,TRBJ2-7,-,12,CSCLVSSYERYF,TGCAGCTGTCTGGTTAGCTCCTACGAGCGGTACTTC
-,TRBV11-2,TRBJ1-3,-,16,CASSVRTGLSGNTIYF,TGTGCCAGCAGCGTTCGGACTGGTCTCTCTGGAAACACCATATATTTT
-,TRBV30,TRBJ1-3,-,14,CASTGMSSGNTIYF,TGTGCCTCAACAGGGATGAGCTCTGGAAACACCATATATTTT
-,TRBV9,TRBJ2-7,-,13,CASSVGVTYEQYF,TGTGCCAGCAGCGTAGGCGTTACCTACGAGCAGTACTTC
-,TRBV28,TRBJ2-7,-,15,CASSFRGPSSYEQYF,TGTGCCAGCAGTTTTAGGGGCCCTAGCTCCTACGAGCAGTACTTC
-,TRBV6-1,TRBJ2-7,-,12,CASKVTTYEQYF,TGTGCCAGCAAAGTCACCACCTACGAGCAGTACTTC
TRBD1,TRBV4-1,TRBJ1-5,-,14,CASSQVRGNQPQHF,TGCGCCAGCAGCCAGGTCAGGGGGAATCAGCCCCAGCATTTT
-,TRBV5-1,TRBJ2-3,-,15,CASSLASGGTDTQYF,TGCGCCAGCAGCTTGGCGTCAGGGGGCACAGATACGCAGTATTTT
TRBD2,TRBV7-9,TRBJ2-3,-,15,CASSGREGRTDTQYF,TGTGCCAGCAGCGGCCGGGAGGGCCGCACAGATACGCAGTATTTT
TRBD2,TRBV7-9,TRBJ2-1,-,15,CASRASGGGFNEQFF,TGTGCCAGCAGGGCTAGCGGGGGAGGATTCAATGAGCAGTTCTTC
-,TRBV4-2,TRBJ2-2,-,16,CASSQSGGGWGGELFF,TGTGCCAGCAGCCAAAGTGGGGGGGGCTGGGGCGGGGAGCTGTTTTTT